This TCR beta chain was identified in a study of T cell responses to AZD1222 COVID-19 vaccine. In the study overall: Whether given at about 4 or about 12 weeks, second doses were pooled. Findings of the study overall: Females outnumbered males among donors, who were mostly white British; clonal diversity was possibly underestimated. Increases in Spike-specific TCR breadth and depth were seen after two AZD1222 doses.

Method: immunoSEQ multiplex PCR; TCRdb's copy keeps in-frame clones and lacks some. The table lists 80,000 or so clones, 70% to 90% of them singletons, with about 1.6% in the top ten. Points on this clone: What it binds is unknown.

Between the trimmed V and J ends, which lost 0 bases and 6 bases, there was a span of 12 bases. Germline CDR1 is LNHNV and CDR2 is YYDKDF (reference sequence). The CDR3 is 14 residues long. The sequencing used peripheral blood, collected on day 0 of AZD1222 vaccination. The V call is TRBV15, the J call TRBJ2-7; D call uncertain. The sequence came from an adult in good health. The CDR3 loop reads CATSRDLVSGEQYF. CDR3 nucleotides: TGTGCCACCAGCAGAGACTTGGTTTCCGGCGAGCAGTACTTC.